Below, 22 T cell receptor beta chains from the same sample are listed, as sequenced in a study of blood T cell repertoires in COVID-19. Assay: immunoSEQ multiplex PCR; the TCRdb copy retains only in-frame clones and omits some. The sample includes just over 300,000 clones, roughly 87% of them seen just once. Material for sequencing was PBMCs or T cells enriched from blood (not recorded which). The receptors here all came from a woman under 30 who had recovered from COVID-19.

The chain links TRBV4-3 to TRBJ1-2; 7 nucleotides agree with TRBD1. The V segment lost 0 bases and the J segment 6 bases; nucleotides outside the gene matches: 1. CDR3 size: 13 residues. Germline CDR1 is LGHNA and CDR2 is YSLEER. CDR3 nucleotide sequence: TGCGCCAGCAGCCAAGAACAGGGGAATGGCTACACCTTC. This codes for CASSQEQGNGYTF.

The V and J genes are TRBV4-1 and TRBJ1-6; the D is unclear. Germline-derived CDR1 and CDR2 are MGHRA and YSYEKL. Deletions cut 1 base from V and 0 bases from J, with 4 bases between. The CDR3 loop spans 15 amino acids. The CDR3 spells CASSQGHSYNSPLHF. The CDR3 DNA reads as TGCGCCAGCAGCCAAGGTCACTCCTATAATTCACCCCTCCACTTT.

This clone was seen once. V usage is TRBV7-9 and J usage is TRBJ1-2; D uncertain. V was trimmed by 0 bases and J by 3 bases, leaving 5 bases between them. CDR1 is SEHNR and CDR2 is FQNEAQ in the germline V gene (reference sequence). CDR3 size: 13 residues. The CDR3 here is CASSLAEDYGYTF. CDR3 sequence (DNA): TGTGCCAGCAGCTTAGCAGAGGACTATGGCTACACCTTC.

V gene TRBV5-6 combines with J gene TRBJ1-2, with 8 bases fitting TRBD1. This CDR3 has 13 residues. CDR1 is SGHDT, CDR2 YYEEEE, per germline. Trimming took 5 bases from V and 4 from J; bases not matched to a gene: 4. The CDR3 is CASSGQGAYGYTF. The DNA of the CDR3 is TGTGCCAGCAGTGGGCAGGGGGCCTATGGCTACACCTTC.

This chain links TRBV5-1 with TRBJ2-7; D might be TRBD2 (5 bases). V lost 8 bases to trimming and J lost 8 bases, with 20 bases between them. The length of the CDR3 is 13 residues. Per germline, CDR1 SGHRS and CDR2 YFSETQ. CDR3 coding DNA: TGCGCCAGATTTGAGGGCGGAAGGCTGAAGCAGTACTTC. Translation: CARFEGGRLKQYF.

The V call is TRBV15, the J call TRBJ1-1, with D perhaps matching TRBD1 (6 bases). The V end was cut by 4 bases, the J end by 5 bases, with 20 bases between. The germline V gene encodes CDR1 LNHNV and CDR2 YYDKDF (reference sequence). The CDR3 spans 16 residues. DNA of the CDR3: TGTGCCACCAGCACGCGCCGTCAGGGGAAAGGGACTGAAGCTTTCTTT. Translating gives CATSTRRQGKGTEAFF.

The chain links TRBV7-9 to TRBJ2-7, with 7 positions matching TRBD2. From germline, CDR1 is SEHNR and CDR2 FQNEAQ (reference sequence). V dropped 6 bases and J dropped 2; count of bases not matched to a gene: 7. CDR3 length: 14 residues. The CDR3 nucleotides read TGTGCCAGCAGTACTAGGGAGGGACCCTACGAGCAGTACTTC. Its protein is CASSTREGPYEQYF.

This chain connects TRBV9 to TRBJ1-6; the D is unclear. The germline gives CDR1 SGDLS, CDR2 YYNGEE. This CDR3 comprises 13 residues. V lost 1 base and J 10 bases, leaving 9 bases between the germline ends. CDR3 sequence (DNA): TGTGCCAGCAGCGTATGGGGAGACTCACCCCTCCACTTT. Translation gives CASSVWGDSPLHF.

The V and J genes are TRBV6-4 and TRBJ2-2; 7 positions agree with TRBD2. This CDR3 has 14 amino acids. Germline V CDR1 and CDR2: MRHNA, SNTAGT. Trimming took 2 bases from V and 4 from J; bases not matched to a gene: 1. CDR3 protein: CASSDGRATGELFF. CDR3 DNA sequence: TGTGCCAGCAGTGACGGGAGGGCCACCGGGGAGCTGTTTTTT.

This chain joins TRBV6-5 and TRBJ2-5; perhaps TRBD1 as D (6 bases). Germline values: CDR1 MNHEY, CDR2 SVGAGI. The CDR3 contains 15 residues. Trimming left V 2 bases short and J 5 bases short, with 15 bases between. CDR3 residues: CASSYGGSRTETQYF. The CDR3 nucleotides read TGTGCCAGCAGTTACGGGGGCAGCAGGACGGAGACCCAGTACTTC.

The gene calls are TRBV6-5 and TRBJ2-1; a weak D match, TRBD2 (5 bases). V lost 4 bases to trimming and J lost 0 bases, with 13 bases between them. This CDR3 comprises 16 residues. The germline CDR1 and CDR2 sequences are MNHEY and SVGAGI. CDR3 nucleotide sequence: TGTGCCAGCAGTTCGGAGGCCCCAGGCTCCTACAATGAGCAGTTCTTC. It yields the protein CASSSEAPGSYNEQFF.

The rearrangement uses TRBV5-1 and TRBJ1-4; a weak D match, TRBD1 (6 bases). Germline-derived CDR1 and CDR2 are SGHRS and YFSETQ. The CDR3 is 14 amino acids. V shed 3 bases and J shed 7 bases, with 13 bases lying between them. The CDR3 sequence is CASSSQGSGEKLFF. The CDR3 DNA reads TGCGCCAGCAGCTCGCAGGGGAGTGGTGAAAAACTGTTTTTT.

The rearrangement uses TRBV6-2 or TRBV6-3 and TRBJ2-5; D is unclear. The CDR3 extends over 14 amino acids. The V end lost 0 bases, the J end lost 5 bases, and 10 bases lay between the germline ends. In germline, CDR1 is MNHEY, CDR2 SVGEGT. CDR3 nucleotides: TGTGCCAGCAGTTACTCTTCTATGTCGGAGACCCAGTACTTC. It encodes CASSYSSMSETQYF.

This CDR3 is CASSLAPSGQNYGYTF. The CDR3 DNA is TGTGCCAGCAGCTTAGCCCCGTCGGGTCAGAACTATGGCTACACCTTC. J is TRBJ1-2 and V is TRBV7-2, with D unresolved. Germline V lookup: CDR1 SGHTA, CDR2 FQGNSA. This CDR3 comprises 16 residues. The V end lost 0 bases, the J end lost 2 bases, and 13 bases lay between the germline ends.

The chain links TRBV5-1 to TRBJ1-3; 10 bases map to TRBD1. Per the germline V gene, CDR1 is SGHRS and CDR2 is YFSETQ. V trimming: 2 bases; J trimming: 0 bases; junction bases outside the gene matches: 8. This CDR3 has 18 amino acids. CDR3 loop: CASSFTGTGAPSGNTIYF. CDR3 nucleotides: TGCGCCAGCAGCTTTACCGGGACAGGGGCCCCCTCTGGAAACACCATATATTTT.

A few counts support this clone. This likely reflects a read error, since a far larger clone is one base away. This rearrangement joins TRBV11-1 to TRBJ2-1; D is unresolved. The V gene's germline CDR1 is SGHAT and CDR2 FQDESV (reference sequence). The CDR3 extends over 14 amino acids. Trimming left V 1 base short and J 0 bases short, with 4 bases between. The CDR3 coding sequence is TGTGCCAGCAGCTTAGGAGGCTCCTACAATGAGCAGTTCTTC. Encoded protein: CASSLGGSYNEQFF.

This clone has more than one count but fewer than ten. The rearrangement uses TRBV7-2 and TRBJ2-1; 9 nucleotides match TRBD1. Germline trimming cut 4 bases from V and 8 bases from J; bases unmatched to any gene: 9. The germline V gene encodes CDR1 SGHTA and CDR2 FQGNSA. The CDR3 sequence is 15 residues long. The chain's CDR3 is CASSSNRDRVHEQFF. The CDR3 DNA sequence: TGTGCCAGCAGCTCAAACCGGGACAGGGTCCATGAGCAGTTCTTC.

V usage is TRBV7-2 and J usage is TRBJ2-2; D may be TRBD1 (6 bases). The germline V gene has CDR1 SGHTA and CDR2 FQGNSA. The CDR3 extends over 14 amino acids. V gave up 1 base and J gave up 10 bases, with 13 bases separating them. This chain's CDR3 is CASSLVVSGQELFF. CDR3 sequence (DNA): TGTGCCAGCAGCTTAGTAGTGTCGGGACAGGAGCTGTTTTTT.

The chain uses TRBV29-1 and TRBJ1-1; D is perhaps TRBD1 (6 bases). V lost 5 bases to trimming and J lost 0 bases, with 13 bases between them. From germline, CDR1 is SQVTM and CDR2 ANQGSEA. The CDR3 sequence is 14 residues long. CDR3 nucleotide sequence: TGCAGCGTTTACCGGACAGCGATGAACACTGAAGCTTTCTTT. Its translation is CSVYRTAMNTEAFF.

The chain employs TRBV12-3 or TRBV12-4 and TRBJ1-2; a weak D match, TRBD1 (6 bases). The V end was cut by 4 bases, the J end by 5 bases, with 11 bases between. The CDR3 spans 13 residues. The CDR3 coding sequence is TGTGCCAGCAGTTGGGCCAGGGGATATGGCTACACCTTC. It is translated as CASSWARGYGYTF.

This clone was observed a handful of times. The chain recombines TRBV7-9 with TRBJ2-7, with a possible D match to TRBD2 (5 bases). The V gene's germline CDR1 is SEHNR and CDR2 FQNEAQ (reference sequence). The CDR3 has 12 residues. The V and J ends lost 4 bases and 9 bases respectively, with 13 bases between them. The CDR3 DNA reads TGTGCCAGCAGCTCGCGTACTAGATGGCAGTACTTC. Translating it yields CASSSRTRWQYF.

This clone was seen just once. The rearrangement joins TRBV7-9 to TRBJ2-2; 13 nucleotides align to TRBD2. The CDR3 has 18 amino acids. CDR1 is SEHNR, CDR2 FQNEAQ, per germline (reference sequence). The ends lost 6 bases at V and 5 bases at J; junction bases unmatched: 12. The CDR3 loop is CASRDHGLAGVETGELFF. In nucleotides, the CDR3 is TGTGCCAGCAGAGACCATGGACTAGCGGGAGTGGAAACCGGGGAGCTGTTTTTT.